One sample yielded the 7 T cell receptor beta chains listed below, sequenced in a study of spatial heterogeneity in lung cancer (dated 2019 in TCRdb). The time point label, read with the paper, signifies: sample taken at primary tumor resection. For TCR sequencing, whole RNA was extracted from tumor and nontumor lung tissue, or from cryopreserved PBMC samples, and no cell sorting was done. The method was 5' RACE. The sequencing machine was a NextSeq 500. The public reads were reprocessed in TCRdb via fastp at Q25 and MiXCR, keeping in-frame beta chains. All rows with the same CDR3 protein become a single entry with the most common DNA and genes. The sample table contains some 52,000 distinct CDR3 sequences; only one count was recorded for roughly 7% of them. The ten largest clones take up approximately 2.6% of the sample. Source: PBMCs, taken at surgery. The receptors derive from a female donor with early-stage non-small cell lung cancer.

This clonotype was detected many times. V gene TRBV28 combines with J gene TRBJ2-3, with D perhaps TRBD2 (7 bases). V was trimmed by 8 bases and J by 2 bases, leaving 17 bases between them. This CDR3 has 15 amino acids. Germline V lookup: CDR1 MDHEN, CDR2 SYDVKM. This CDR3 reads CASLKGGASTDTQYF. The CDR3, as DNA: TGTGCCAGCCTAAAGGGGGGGGCCTCCACAGATACGCAGTATTTT.

This clonotype was seen repeatedly, ten times or more. This chain uses TRBV7-8 with TRBJ1-2; D unclear. CDR3 length: 14 amino acids. Trimming removed 5 bases from V and 1 base from J, with 11 bases in between. Germline values: CDR1 SGHVS, CDR2 FQNEAQ. For the CDR3, the DNA is TGTGCCAGCAGCCCCCGTTGGGATAACTATGGCTACACCTTC. Protein product: CASSPRWDNYGYTF.

The chain couples TRBV7-9 to TRBJ1-3; no definite D call. CDR3 length: 12 amino acids. Germline CDR1 SEHNR, CDR2 FQNEAQ (reference sequence). V was trimmed by 5 bases and J by 3 bases, leaving 5 bases between them. The CDR3 spells CASSPFGNTIYF. The CDR3 nucleotides read TGTGCCAGCAGCCCCTTTGGAAACACCATATATTTT.

A single count supports this clonotype. The chain joins TRBV7-9 to TRBJ1-4, with 8 bases lining up with TRBD1. Germline CDR1 and CDR2: SEHNR and FQNEAQ (reference sequence). The CDR3 runs 15 residues. With V trimmed by 4 bases and J by 7 bases, 8 bases remained unmatched. The CDR3 spells CASSSGTGAGEKLFF. The CDR3, as DNA: TGTGCCAGCAGCTCCGGGACAGGCGCAGGTGAAAAACTGTTTTTT.

This clonotype came up many times. This chain connects TRBV20-1 to TRBJ2-3; 10 bases are shared with TRBD2. Trimming cost V 6 bases and J 4 bases; bases outside gene matches: 4. In germline, CDR1 is DFQATT, CDR2 SNEGSKA (reference sequence). This CDR3 is built from 13 residues. The CDR3 region is CSAIAGGPDTQYF. The CDR3 DNA reads TGCAGTGCCATAGCGGGGGGCCCAGATACGCAGTATTTT.

This clonotype showed up many times. The V call is TRBV5-1, the J call TRBJ2-3, with D tentatively TRBD1 (6 bases). Trimming took 3 bases from V and 3 from J, leaving 11 bases between them. In germline, CDR1 is SGHRS, CDR2 YFSETQ. The CDR3 spans 14 residues. The CDR3 sequence is CASSSTGTTDTQYF. The CDR3, as DNA: TGCGCCAGCAGCTCAACAGGGACGACAGATACGCAGTATTTT.

This clonotype was seen only a few times. This chain links TRBV10-3 with TRBJ2-7; D perhaps matches TRBD1 (6 bases). V lost 4 bases and J 0 bases, leaving 13 bases between the germline ends. CDR3 length: 15 amino acids. Germline V gene lookup returns CDR1 ENHRY and CDR2 SYGVKD. The CDR3 sequence: CAISASGESSYEQYF. For the CDR3, the DNA is TGTGCCATCAGTGCATCAGGGGAAAGCTCCTACGAGCAGTACTTC.